This paragraph covers one T cell receptor (beta chain) sequence. The sample is drawn from a study of cytomegalovirus exposure and HLA in healthy donors. The CDR3 is made up of 16 amino acids. CDR1 is SGHRS, CDR2 YFSETQ, per germline. With 0 bases clipped from V and 4 bases from J, the junction kept 6 bases outside the gene matches. Use of 60 Vbeta and 13 Jbeta primers characterized the PCR. The protocol was immunoSEQ multiplex PCR, while the TCRdb copy is restricted to in-frame clones and leaves out a portion. The sample contains over 150,000 clones, around 84% of which appear only once. The sequenced material came from PBMCs. This TCR was sampled from a man under 40 in good health and CMV-seropositive. The chain uses TRBV5-1 and TRBJ2-3; 9 nucleotides align to TRBD2. The CDR3 region has the DNA TGCGCCAGCAGCTTGGATGTAGCGGGAGTCCCAGATACGCAGTATTTT. Protein: CASSLDVAGVPDTQYF.